One sample yielded the 16 T cell receptor beta chains listed below, sequenced in a study of CD8 T cells in ankylosing spondylitis. MiXCR, run by TCRdb on the 5' RACE reads, gives a single entry per CDR3 protein. The table records some 130,000 distinct CDR3 sequences, 5.5% to 7.5% of them present only once. Sequences were obtained from blood, either unsorted or a sorted T cell fraction (not recorded which). All receptors come from a female donor with ankylosing spondylitis or in good health (not recorded which).

In this sample, this clonotype turned up many times. V gene TRBV4-3 combines with J gene TRBJ1-2; tentatively, D is TRBD1 (6 bases). This CDR3 is built from 15 residues. V was pared by 1 base and J by 5 bases, with 14 bases between. Germline CDR1 reads LGHNA; CDR2 reads YSLEER. The CDR3 sequence: CASSQATRGGYGYTF. CDR3 bases: TGCGCCAGCAGCCAAGCGACCCGAGGGGGGTATGGCTACACCTTC.

This clonotype was counted a few times. A much larger clone is a single base away; this may be a read error. The chain carries TRBV6-1 and TRBJ1-2; tentative D call: TRBD1 (5 bases). Germline CDR1 is MNHNS and CDR2 is SASEGT. The V end lost 3 bases, the J end lost 6 bases, and 11 bases lay between the germline ends. The CDR3 has 13 amino acids. The CDR3 protein is CASSDAGPDGYTF. The CDR3, as DNA: TGTGCCAGCAGTGACGCGGGGCCCGATGGCTACACCTTC.

Ten or more counts support this clonotype. The J gene is TRBJ2-7, the V gene TRBV6-2 or TRBV6-3; D is unclear. Germline assignment: CDR1 MNHEY and CDR2 SVGEGT. This CDR3 is 14 amino acids long. Trimming removed 0 bases from V and 3 bases from J, with 9 bases in between. CDR3 residues: CASSYSESNYEQYF. CDR3 DNA: TGTGCCAGCAGTTACTCGGAATCCAACTACGAGCAGTACTTC.

The V gene is TRBV6-1, the J gene TRBJ2-7; 7 bases agree with TRBD2. The CDR3 extends over 14 amino acids. From germline, CDR1 is MNHNS and CDR2 SASEGT. Trimming at V came to 6 bases and at J to 7 bases, leaving 12 bases not matched to a gene. CDR3 in DNA: TGTGCCAGCAGCTTGGCGGGGCCGGGGGGTGAGCAGTACTTC. This translates into CASSLAGPGGEQYF.

This clonotype was counted many times. This chain connects TRBV6-6 to TRBJ1-1; D remains ambiguous. V was shortened by 4 bases and J by 7 bases, with 10 bases between the two germline ends. The germline V gene encodes CDR1 MNHNY and CDR2 SVGAGI (reference sequence). This CDR3 has 12 amino acids. Here the CDR3 reads CASSSGPIEAFF. The CDR3 DNA reads as TGTGCCAGCAGTTCCGGACCAATTGAAGCTTTCTTT.

This clonotype has ten or more counts. The chain has TRBV4-1 and TRBJ2-5, with 11 nucleotides matching TRBD2. Germline V gene lookup returns CDR1 MGHRA and CDR2 YSYEKL. After removal of 0 bases from V and 2 bases from J, the junction contained 5 bases not matched to a gene. This CDR3 spans 17 amino acids. CDR3 loop: CASSQDGASGGQETQYF. The CDR3 DNA reads TGCGCCAGCAGCCAAGATGGAGCTAGCGGGGGGCAAGAGACCCAGTACTTC.

This chain uses TRBV29-1 with TRBJ1-1, with 7 bases fitting TRBD1. Germline CDR1 SQVTM, CDR2 ANQGSEA. V lost 2 bases and J lost 1; bases outside the gene matches: 13. This CDR3 has 17 amino acids. This chain's CDR3 is CSVERRQGAAWNTEAFF. The CDR3 DNA sequence: TGCAGCGTTGAACGGAGACAGGGCGCGGCCTGGAACACTGAAGCTTTCTTT. Based on the CDR3 plus reference TRBV29-1 and TRBJ1-1, the full variable domain is SAVISQKPSRDICQRGTSLTIQCQVDSQVTMMFWYRQQPGQSLTLIATANQGSEATYESGFVIDKFPISRPNLTFSTLTVSNMSPEDSSIYLCSVERRQGAAWNTEAFFGQGTRLTVV.

This clonotype was detected ten times or more. The rearrangement links TRBV5-1 to TRBJ2-5; tentative D call: TRBD1 (5 bases). The V end was cut by 4 bases, the J end by 2 bases, with 15 bases between. CDR1 and CDR2 from the germline V gene are SGHRS and YFSETQ. This CDR3 has 15 residues. CDR3 in DNA: TGCGCCAGCAGCCCGGAAGGGGTGCTTCAAGAGACCCAGTACTTC. Its translation: CASSPEGVLQETQYF. The entire variable domain, with the rest obtained from reference TRBV5-1 and TRBJ2-5, is as follows: KAGVTQTPRYLIKTRGQQVTLSCSPISGHRSVSWYQQTPGQGLQFLFEYFSETQRNKGNFPGRFSGRQFSNSRSEMNVSTLELGDSALYLCASSPEGVLQETQYFGPGTRLLVL.

This clonotype was found many times. The chain uses TRBV4-3 and TRBJ2-1, with 8 nucleotides matching TRBD2. The CDR3 length is 17 residues. Germline values: CDR1 LGHNA, CDR2 YSLEER. The trim removed 0 bases at V and 7 bases at J, leaving 11 bases unmatched. The CDR3 region has the DNA TGCGCCAGCAGCCAAGAAAATGTAGCGGGGTCGCGGAATGAGCAGTTCTTC. Amino acid sequence: CASSQENVAGSRNEQFF.

This clonotype was detected many times. This sequence joins TRBV4-1 and TRBJ1-2; 9 bases line up with TRBD1. The V and J ends lost 0 bases and 5 bases, in that order; junction bases with no gene match: 7. The length of the CDR3 is 16 residues. From germline, CDR1 is MGHRA and CDR2 YSYEKL. CDR3 residues: CASSQEPLGTGYGYTF. The CDR3 bases are TGCGCCAGCAGCCAAGAACCCCTCGGGACAGGGTATGGCTACACCTTC.

This clonotype was seen repeatedly, ten times or more. This sequence joins TRBV28 and TRBJ1-5; D is uncertain. Germline assignment: CDR1 MDHEN and CDR2 SYDVKM. V lost 9 bases and J 0 bases, leaving 9 bases between the germline ends. The CDR3 extends over 13 amino acids. The CDR3 region has the DNA TGTGCCAGTAGGGCGTATAGCAATCAGCCCCAGCATTTT. It codes for CASRAYSNQPQHF.

This clonotype was recorded many times. V and J are TRBV29-1 and TRBJ1-1; 7 positions match TRBD1. Germline CDR1 is SQVTM and CDR2 is ANQGSEA. The ends lost 7 bases at V and 4 bases at J; junction bases unmatched: 12. The CDR3 has 14 residues. CDR3 sequence reads: CSAENRGPGTEAFF. CDR3 in DNA: TGCAGCGCTGAGAACAGGGGCCCGGGCACTGAAGCTTTCTTT.

The table lists this clonotype with a few counts. V gene TRBV6-1 combines with J gene TRBJ1-1; TRBD1 might be the D (5 bases). Trimming removed 7 bases at V and 0 bases at J, with 9 bases between. The CDR3 length is 13 residues. Germline values: CDR1 MNHNS, CDR2 SASEGT. The CDR3 loop is CASMRGMNTEAFF. CDR3 coding DNA: TGTGCCAGCATGAGGGGCATGAACACTGAAGCTTTCTTT.

This clonotype was found many times. The gene calls are TRBV12-3 or TRBV12-4 and TRBJ1-5, with D unresolved. Trimming shortened V by 3 bases and J by 6 bases, and 15 bases separated the two germline ends. This CDR3 contains 15 residues. CDR3 region: CASSFSGNGRQPQHF. The DNA for the CDR3 is TGTGCCAGCAGTTTCTCAGGCAATGGACGTCAGCCCCAGCATTTT.

This clonotype was counted many times. A junction boundary mismatches the germline segment, possibly from a read error. The chain combines TRBV12-3 or TRBV12-4 with TRBJ1-1, with D tentatively TRBD1 (6 bases). The CDR3 loop spans 16 amino acids. The CDR3 region has the DNA TGTGCCAGCAGTTTAAGGGGGACCGGGGGACCCCCGGTTTGGGCTTTT. Its translation: CASSLRGTGGPPVWAF.

This clonotype has at least ten counts. At one of its ends the junction is not consistent with the germline gene, which may arise from a read error. This chain uses TRBV12-3 or TRBV12-4 with TRBJ1-2; 7 bases fit TRBD1. CDR3 length: 11 amino acids. The CDR3 protein is CASSSRDRGAF. The CDR3 DNA reads as TGTGCCAGCAGTTCCCGGGACAGAGGAGCCTTC.